This T cell receptor (beta chain) was captured in a study of shared T cell receptors in the human thymus. TCRdb keeps only in-frame clones here, not all; method: immunoSEQ multiplex PCR. The table has about 380,000 clones, approximately 95% seen once. The CDR3 runs to 13 residues. Trimming shortened V by 0 bases and J by 9 bases, and 10 bases separated the two germline ends. Germline V gene data show CDR1 as SGDLS and CDR2 as YYNGEE. The sequenced sample was thymocytes. The chain links TRBV9 to TRBJ2-4, with D uncertain. The receptor comes from a human donor. The CDR3, as DNA: TGTGCCAGCAGCGTAGTATCAGCCGGCATTCAGTACTTC. Its protein is CASSVVSAGIQYF. Looking up the rest from reference TRBV9 and TRBJ2-4 gives the full variable domain: DSGVTQTPKHLITATGQRVTLRCSPRSGDLSVYWYQQSLDQGLQFLIQYYNGEERAKGNILERFSAQQFPDLHSELNLSSLELGDSALYFCASSVVSAGIQYFGAGTRLSVL.